The text below deals with one T cell receptor beta chain. This clonotype has a single count. Its antigen specificity is not known. Base qualities are not at hand, and no much larger clone is one base apart. Support from one read is weak. From its cysteine to its phenylalanine, the CDR3 spans 15 amino acids. Just the 45-base CDR3 DNA is kept, in frame starting at base 1. CDR1 and CDR2 are drawn from the germline V gene: SGHRS, YFSETQ. V is pared back by 0 bases and J by 0 bases, with 10 bases lying between the germline termini. TCR beta CDR3 regions were amplified from RNA transcripts. The TCR CDR3 was subjected to a first round of RT-PCR using the HTBI primer set and the Qiagen OneStep RT-PCR kit. A second multiplex PCR round built the libraries, followed by size selection and purification. Libraries were sequenced paired-end with 100 bp reads on an Illumina HiSeq2000. In the source study's methods: Raw data were processed with SOAPnuke, discarding reads with adapters, uncalled bases, mean Phred below 15, or no exact constant-primer or identifier match. COPE v1.2.5 was used to merge high-quality paired reads, and clonotypes were defined as unique nucleotide sequences. MiTCR v1.1 was used to align the clonotypes against IMGT TRBV, TRBD and TRBJ reference segments. Only V-J combinations with frequency above 0.0001, covering 99.2% of repertoires, were analysed. A TCS score was defined as the ratio of F50 (clonal expansion) to E x V (chaos), with BLOSUM62-based TCRdist applied between CDR3 peptides within each V-J. Welch's t-statistics and random forest reduced fewer than 550 V-J features to roughly 13, which were used in a naive Bayes classifier (R e1071). The public reads were reprocessed in TCRdb via fastp at Q25 and MiXCR, keeping in-frame beta chains. Every CDR3 protein is listed once, alongside the most common genes and DNA of its rows. The V and J calls were determined by TCRdb, not by the authors. Here the sample has some 180,000 distinct CDR3 sequences; approximately 16% occur a single time. About 50% of the sample lies in the top ten.

Stable Graves' hyperthyroidism was defined as no progression to ophthalmopathy during 18 months of follow-up. Hyperthyroidism patients were newly diagnosed, had a disease duration of under 2 months, and were aged 18 to 65 years. Exclusion was applied to patients with uncontrolled infections, other autoimmune diseases, pregnancy or lactation. Diagnoses were based on clinical symptoms, serum thyroxine and TRAb, thyroid ultrasound and orbital computed tomography. Ficoll-Paque density gradient centrifugation was used to isolate PBMCs from around 10 ml of fresh peripheral blood. Trizol reagent was used to extract total RNA, and RNA quality was then checked on an Agilent 2100 Bioanalyzer. These data belong to a study of T cells in Graves' hyperthyroidism and ophthalmopathy (dated by TCRdb to between 2017 and 2020). About the study as a whole: Peripheral blood was collected at initial diagnosis, before any treatment. To identify distinguishing TCR V-J signatures, a discovery cohort of about a hundred patients was used, comprising 43 with Graves' ophthalmopathy and approximately 57 with stable Graves' hyperthyroidism. Whether ophthalmopathy could be predicted prospectively was tested in an independent validation cohort made up of approximately 19 hyperthyroidism patients plus 17 patients who later progressed to ophthalmopathy. The 75 to 100 discovery patients were randomly split 7:3 into training and test sets. In more than 5 Graves' hyperthyroidism patients, the study also compared T-cell repertoires from thyroid tissue with T-cell repertoires from blood. Once sampling was done, hyperthyroidism patients were given methimazole at a starting dose of 30 mg daily, whereas ophthalmopathy patients were given high-dose intravenous methylprednisolone. The paper describes TCR Vbeta CDR3 sequencing of around 140 peripheral blood samples, made up of 43 ophthalmopathy patients, some 76 hyperthyroidism patients and roughly 17 progressor patients.

Here is what the overall study found, with its caveats: In cross-validation, a model built on a 13 V-J signature told ophthalmopathy apart from stable hyperthyroidism with 87.88% sensitivity and around 84% specificity, and in testing the same model reached 80%/75%. During validation, the model predicted progression to ophthalmopathy a median of about 6.5 months ahead of onset, with approximately 71% sensitivity and 72.22% specificity. Most expanded thyroid clonotypes (frequency above 0.001) were also found in blood, which suggests that blood repertoires may mirror thyroid immune responses. Sample size was not statistically predetermined, and investigators were not blinded to group allocation.

This receptor was identified in a woman aged 45-65 years with Graves' hyperthyroidism. The specimen was blood. The V and J segments used are TRBV5-1 and TRBJ2-7; the D gene is perhaps TRBD1, from 5 matching bases. The DNA reads TGCGCCAGCAGCTTGGCCCCAGGGCCCTCCTACGAGCAGTACTTC. Its coded protein is CASSLAPGPSYEQYF.